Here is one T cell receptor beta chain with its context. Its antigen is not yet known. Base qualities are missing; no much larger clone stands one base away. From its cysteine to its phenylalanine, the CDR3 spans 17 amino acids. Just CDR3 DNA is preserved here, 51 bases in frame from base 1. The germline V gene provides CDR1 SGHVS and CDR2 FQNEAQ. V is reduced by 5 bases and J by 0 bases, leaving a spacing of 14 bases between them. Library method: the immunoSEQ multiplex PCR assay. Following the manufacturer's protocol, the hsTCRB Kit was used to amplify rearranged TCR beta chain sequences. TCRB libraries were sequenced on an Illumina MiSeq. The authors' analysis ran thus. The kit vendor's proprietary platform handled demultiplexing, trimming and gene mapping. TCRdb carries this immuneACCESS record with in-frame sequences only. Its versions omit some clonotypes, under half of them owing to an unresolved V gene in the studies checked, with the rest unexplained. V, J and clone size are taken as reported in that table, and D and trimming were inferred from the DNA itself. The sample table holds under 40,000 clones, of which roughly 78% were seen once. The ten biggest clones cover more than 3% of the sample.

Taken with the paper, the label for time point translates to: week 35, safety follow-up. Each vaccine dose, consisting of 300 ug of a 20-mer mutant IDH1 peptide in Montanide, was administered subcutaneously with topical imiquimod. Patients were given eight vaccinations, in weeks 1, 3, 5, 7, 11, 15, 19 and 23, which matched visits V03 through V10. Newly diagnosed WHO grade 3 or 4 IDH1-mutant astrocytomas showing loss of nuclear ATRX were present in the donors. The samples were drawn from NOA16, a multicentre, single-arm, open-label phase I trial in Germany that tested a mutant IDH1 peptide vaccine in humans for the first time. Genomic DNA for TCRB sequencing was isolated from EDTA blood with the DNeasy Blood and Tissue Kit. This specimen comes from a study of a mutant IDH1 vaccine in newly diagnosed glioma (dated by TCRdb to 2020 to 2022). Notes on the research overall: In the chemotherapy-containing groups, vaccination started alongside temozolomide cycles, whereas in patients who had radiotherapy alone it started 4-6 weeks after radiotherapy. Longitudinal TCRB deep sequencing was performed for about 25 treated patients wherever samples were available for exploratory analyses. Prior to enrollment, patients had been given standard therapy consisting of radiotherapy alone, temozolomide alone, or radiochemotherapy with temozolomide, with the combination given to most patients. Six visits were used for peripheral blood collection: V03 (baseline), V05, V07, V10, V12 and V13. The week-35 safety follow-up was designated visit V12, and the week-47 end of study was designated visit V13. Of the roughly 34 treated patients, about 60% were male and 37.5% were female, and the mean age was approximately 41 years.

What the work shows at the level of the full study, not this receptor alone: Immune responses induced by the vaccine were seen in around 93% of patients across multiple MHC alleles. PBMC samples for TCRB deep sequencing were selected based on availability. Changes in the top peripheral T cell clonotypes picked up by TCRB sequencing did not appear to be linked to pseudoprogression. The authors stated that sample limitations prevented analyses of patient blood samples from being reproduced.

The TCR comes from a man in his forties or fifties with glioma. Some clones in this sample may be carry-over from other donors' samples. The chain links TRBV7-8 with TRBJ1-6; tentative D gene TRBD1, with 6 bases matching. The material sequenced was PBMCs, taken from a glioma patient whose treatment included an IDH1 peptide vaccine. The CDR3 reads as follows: CASSVWQGSSYNSPLHF. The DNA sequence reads TGTGCCAGCAGCGTTTGGCAGGGGAGCTCCTATAATTCACCCCTCCACTTT.